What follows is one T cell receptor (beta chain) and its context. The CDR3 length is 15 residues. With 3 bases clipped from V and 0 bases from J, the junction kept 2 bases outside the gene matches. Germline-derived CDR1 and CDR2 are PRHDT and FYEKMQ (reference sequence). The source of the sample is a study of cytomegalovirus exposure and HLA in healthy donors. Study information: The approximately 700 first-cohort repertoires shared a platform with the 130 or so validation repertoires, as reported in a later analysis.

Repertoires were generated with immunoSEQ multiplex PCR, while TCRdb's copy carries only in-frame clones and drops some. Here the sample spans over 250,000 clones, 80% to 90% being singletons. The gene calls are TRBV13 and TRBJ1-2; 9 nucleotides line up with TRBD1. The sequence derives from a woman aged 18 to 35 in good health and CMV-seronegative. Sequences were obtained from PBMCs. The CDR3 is CASSFGQGSNYGYTF. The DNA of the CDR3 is TGTGCCAGCAGCTTCGGACAGGGGTCTAACTATGGCTACACCTTC.